The present T cell receptor (beta chain) was sequenced within a study of T cell changes during pregnancy in multiple sclerosis. Clones were read by immunoSEQ multiplex PCR, and TCRdb kept only the in-frame ones, dropping some. The sample gives 45,000 to 70,000 clones, roughly 90% of which show up once; approximately 0.6% is in the top ten. With 5 bases removed from V and 5 bases from J, the gap between germline ends came to 16 bases. Germline V CDR1 and CDR2: MNHNY, SVGAGI (reference sequence). The CDR3 is 15 amino acids. The receptor comes from a female donor with multiple sclerosis, enrolled in a pregnancy study. This chain connects TRBV6-6 to TRBJ2-1, with D possibly being TRBD1 (5 bases). Sequenced here: CD4+ T cells from peripheral blood mononuclear cells, sampled after pregnancy. The chain's CDR3 is CASSPEPRANNEQFF. The CDR3 DNA reads as TGTGCCAGCAGTCCCGAGCCCAGGGCTAACAATGAGCAGTTCTTC.